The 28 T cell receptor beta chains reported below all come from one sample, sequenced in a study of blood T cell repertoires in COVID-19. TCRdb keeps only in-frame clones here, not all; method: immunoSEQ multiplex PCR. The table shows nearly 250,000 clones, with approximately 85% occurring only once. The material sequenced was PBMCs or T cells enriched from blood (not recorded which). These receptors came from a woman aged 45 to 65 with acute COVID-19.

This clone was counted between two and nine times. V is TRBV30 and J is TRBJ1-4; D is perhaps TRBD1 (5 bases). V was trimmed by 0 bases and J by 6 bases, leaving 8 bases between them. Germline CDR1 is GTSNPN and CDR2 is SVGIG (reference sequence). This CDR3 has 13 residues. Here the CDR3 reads CAWSVGRDEKLFF. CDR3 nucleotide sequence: TGTGCCTGGAGTGTGGGCAGGGATGAAAAACTGTTTTTT.

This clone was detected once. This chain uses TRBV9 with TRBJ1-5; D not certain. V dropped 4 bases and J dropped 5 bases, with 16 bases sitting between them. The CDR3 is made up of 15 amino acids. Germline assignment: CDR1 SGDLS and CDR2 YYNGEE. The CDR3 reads CASSLGGPQDQPQHF. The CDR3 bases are TGTGCCAGCAGCCTCGGAGGTCCGCAAGATCAGCCCCAGCATTTT.

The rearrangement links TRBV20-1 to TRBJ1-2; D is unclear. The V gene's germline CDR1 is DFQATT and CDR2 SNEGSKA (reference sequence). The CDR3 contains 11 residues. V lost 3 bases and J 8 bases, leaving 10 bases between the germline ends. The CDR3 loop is CSASSELGYTF. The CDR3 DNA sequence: TGCAGTGCTAGTAGCGAGTTGGGCTACACCTTC.

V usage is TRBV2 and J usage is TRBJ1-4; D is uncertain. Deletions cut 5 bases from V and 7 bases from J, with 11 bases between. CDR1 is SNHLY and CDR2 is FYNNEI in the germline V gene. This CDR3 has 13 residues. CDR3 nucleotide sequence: TGTGCCAGCAGTAAAGGAGGGAGTGAAAAACTGTTTTTT. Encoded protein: CASSKGGSEKLFF.

The CDR3 loop reads CASSLHRTGYTF. CDR3 coding DNA: TGTGCCAGCAGTCTCCACAGGACGGGCTACACCTTC. The V gene is TRBV12-3 or TRBV12-4, the J gene TRBJ1-2; TRBD1 is a possible D gene (5 bases). The CDR3 loop spans 12 amino acids. Trimming removed 5 bases at V and 8 bases at J, with 12 bases between.

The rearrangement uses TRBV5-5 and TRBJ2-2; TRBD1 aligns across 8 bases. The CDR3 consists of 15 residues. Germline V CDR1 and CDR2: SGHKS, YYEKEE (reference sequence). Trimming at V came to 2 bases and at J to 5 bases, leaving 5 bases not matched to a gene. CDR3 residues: CASSLRTGITGELFF. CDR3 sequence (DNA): TGTGCCAGCAGCTTAAGGACAGGGATTACCGGGGAGCTGTTTTTT.

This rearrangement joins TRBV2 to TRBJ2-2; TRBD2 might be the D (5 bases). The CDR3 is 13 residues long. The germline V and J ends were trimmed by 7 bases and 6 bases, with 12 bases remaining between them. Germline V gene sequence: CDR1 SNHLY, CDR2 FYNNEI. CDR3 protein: CASIAEVAGELFF. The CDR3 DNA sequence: TGTGCCAGCATTGCGGAGGTTGCCGGGGAGCTGTTTTTT.

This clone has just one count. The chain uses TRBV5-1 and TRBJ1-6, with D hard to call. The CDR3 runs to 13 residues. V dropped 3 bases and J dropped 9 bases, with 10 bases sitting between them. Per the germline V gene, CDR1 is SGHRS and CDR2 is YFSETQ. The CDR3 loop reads CASSSRPSSPLHF. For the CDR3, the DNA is TGCGCCAGCAGCTCCCGTCCCAGTTCACCCCTCCACTTT.

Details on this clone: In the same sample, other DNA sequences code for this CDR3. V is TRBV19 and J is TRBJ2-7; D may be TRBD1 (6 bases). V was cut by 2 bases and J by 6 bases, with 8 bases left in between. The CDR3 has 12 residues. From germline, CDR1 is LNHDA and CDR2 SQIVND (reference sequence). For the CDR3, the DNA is TGTGCCAGTAGTATACGAGGGGGCGAGCAGTACTTC. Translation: CASSIRGGEQYF.

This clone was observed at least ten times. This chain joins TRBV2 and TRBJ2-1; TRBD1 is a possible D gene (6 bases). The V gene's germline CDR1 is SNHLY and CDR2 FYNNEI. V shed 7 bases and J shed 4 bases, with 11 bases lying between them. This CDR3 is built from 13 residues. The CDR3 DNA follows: TGTGCCAGCACCGGGACACCTTACAATGAGCAGTTCTTC. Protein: CASTGTPYNEQFF.

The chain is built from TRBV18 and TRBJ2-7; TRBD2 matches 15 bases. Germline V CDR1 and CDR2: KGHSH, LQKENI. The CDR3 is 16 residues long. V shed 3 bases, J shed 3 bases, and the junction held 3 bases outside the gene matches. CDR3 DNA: TGTGCCAGCTCACCCGGGACTAGCGGGGGGCGCTACGAGCAGTACTTC. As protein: CASSPGTSGGRYEQYF.

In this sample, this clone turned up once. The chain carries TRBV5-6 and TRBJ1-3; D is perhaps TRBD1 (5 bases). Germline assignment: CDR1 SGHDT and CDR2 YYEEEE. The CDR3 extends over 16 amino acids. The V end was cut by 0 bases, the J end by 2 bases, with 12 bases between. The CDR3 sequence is CASSLAAGITGNTIYF. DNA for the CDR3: TGTGCCAGCAGCTTGGCGGCAGGGATTACTGGAAACACCATATATTTT.

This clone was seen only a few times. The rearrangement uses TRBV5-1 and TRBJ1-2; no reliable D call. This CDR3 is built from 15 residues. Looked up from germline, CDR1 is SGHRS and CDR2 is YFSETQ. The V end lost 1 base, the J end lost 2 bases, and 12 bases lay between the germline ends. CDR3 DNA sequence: TGCGCCAGCAGCTTGCGGGGAGCGCCAAACTATGGCTACACCTTC. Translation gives CASSLRGAPNYGYTF.

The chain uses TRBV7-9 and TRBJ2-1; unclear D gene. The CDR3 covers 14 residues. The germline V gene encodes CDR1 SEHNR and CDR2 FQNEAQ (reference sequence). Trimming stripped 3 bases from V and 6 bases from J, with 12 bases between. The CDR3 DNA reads TGTGCCAGCAGCTTCTTAACTGGGCTCAATGAGCAGTTCTTC. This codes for CASSFLTGLNEQFF. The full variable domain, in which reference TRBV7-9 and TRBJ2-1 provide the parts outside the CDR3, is DTGVSQNPRHKITKRGQNVTFRCDPISEHNRLYWYRQTLGQGPEFLTYFQNEAQLEKSRLLSDRFSAERPKGSFSTLEIQRTEQGDSAMYLCASSFLTGLNEQFFGPGTRLTVL.

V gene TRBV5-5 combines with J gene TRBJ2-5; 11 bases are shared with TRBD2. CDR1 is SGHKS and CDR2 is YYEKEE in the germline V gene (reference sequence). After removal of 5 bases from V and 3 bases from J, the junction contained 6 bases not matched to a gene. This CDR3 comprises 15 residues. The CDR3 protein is CASRYEGLAEETQYF. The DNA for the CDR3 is TGTGCCAGCAGGTACGAGGGACTAGCGGAAGAGACCCAGTACTTC.

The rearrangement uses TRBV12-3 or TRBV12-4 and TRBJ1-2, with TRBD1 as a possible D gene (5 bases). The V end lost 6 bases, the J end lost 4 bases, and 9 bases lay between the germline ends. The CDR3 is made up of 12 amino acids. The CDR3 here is CASSSQGYGYTF. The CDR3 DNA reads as TGTGCCAGCAGCTCGCAGGGCTATGGCTACACCTTC.

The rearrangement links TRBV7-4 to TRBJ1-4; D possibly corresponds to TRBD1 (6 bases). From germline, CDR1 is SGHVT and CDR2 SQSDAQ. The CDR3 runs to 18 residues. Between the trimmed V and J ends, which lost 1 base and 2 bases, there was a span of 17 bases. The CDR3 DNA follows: TGTGCCAGCAGCTTAGTAAGGCAGGGGAAAAGGACTAATGAAAAACTGTTTTTT. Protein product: CASSLVRQGKRTNEKLFF.

The CDR3 region has the DNA TGTGCCAGCAGCCATACAGGGGAAAGGCAAGAGACCCAGTACTTC. It translates to CASSHTGERQETQYF. This chain uses TRBV9 with TRBJ2-5; TRBD1 aligns across 7 bases. Germline values: CDR1 SGDLS, CDR2 YYNGEE. Trimming cost V 4 bases and J 2 bases; bases outside gene matches: 8. This CDR3 contains 15 residues.

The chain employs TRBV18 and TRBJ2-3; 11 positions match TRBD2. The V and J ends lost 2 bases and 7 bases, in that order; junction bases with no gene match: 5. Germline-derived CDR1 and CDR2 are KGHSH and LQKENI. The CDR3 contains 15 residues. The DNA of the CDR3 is TGTGCCAGCTCACCAGGGGCTAGCGGGGGGAATACGCAGTATTTT. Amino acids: CASSPGASGGNTQYF.

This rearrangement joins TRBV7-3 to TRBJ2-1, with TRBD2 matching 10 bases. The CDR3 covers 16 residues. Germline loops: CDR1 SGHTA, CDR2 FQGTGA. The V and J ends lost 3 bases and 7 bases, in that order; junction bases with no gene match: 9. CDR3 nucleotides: TGTGCCAGCAGCTTGGTAGCGGGGGGCAAGAGGAATGAGCAGTTCTTC. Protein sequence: CASSLVAGGKRNEQFF. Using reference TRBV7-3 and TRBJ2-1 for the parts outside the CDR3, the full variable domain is GAGVSQTPSNKVTEKGKYVELRCDPISGHTALYWYRQSLGQGPEFLIYFQGTGAADDSGLPNDRFFAVRPEGSVSTLKIQRTERGDSAVYLCASSLVAGGKRNEQFFGPGTRLTVL.

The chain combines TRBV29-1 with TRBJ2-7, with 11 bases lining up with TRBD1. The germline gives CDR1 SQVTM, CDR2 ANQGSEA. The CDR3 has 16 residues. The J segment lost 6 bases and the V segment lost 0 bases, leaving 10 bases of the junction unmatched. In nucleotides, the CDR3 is TGCAGCGTTGAAGATACCCTGGGACAGGGGGGGGTCGAGCAGTACTTC. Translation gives CSVEDTLGQGGVEQYF.

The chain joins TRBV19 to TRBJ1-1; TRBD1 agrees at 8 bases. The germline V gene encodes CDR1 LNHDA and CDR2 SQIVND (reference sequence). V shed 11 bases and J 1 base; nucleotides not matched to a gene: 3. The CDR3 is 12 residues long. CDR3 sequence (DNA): TGTGCCTGCGGACAGGGGAACACTGAAGCTTTCTTT. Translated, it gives CACGQGNTEAFF.

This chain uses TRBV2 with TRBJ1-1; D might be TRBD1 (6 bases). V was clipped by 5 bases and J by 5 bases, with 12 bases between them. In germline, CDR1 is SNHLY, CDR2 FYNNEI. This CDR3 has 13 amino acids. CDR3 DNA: TGTGCCAGCAGTATCAAGGGGGTTACTGAAGCTTTCTTT. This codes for CASSIKGVTEAFF.

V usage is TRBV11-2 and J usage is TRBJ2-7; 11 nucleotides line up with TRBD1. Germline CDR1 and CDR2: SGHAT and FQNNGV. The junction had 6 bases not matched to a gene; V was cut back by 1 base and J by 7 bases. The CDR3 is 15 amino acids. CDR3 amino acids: CASSLVRTGGGEQYF. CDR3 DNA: TGTGCCAGCAGCTTAGTAAGGACAGGGGGCGGGGAGCAGTACTTC. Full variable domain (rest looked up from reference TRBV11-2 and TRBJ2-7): EAGVAQSPRYKIIEKRQSVAFWCNPISGHATLYWYQQILGQGPKLLIQFQNNGVVDDSQLPKDRFSAERLKGVDSTLKIQPAKLEDSAVYLCASSLVRTGGGEQYFGPGTRLTVT.

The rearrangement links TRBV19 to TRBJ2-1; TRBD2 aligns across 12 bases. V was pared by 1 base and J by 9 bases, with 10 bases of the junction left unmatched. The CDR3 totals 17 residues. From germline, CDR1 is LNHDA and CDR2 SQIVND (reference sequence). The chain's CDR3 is CASSIGIGTSGWSEQFF. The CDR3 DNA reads TGTGCCAGTAGTATAGGTATAGGGACTAGCGGGTGGAGTGAGCAGTTCTTC. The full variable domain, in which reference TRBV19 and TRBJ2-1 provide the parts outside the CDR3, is DGGITQSPKYLFRKEGQNVTLSCEQNLNHDAMYWYRQDPGQGLRLIYYSQIVNDFQKGDIAEGYSVSREKKESFPLTVTSAQKNPTAFYLCASSIGIGTSGWSEQFFGPGTRLTVL.

As DNA, the CDR3 is TGTGCCAGCTCGCCTCCGACCCAGGGGCGATCCGGCTACACCTTC. This gives the protein CASSPPTQGRSGYTF. The rearrangement joins TRBV18 to TRBJ1-2; tentative D call: TRBD1 (6 bases). Per germline, CDR1 KGHSH and CDR2 LQKENI. The CDR3 has 15 residues. Trimming left V 6 bases short and J 8 bases short, with 22 bases between.

The CDR3: CASSLSGMNTEAFF. In DNA form, the CDR3 reads TGTGCCAGCAGCTTAAGTGGCATGAACACTGAAGCTTTCTTT. The chain has TRBV7-3 and TRBJ1-1; no definite D call. V was clipped by 1 base and J by 0 bases, with 6 bases between them. This CDR3 has 14 amino acids. Germline V lookup: CDR1 SGHTA, CDR2 FQGTGA.

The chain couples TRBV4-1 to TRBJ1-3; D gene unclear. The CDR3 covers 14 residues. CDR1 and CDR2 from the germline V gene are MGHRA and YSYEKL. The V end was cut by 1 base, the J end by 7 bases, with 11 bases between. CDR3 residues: CASSQVDRGNTIYF. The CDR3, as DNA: TGCGCCAGCAGCCAAGTGGATCGGGGTAACACCATATATTTT.